What follows are 9 T cell receptor beta chains derived from one specimen sequenced in a study of cytomegalovirus exposure and HLA in healthy donors. With 60 Vbeta and 13 Jbeta primers, the PCR was carried out. Sequencing was performed with immunoSEQ multiplex PCR; in TCRdb, only in-frame clones are kept and a portion is missing. The data contain some 130,000 clones, about 80% of them seen just once; the ten biggest clones take up over 2.5%. The sequenced material came from PBMCs. These receptors were taken from a male donor in good health and CMV-seronegative.

The J gene is TRBJ2-7, the V gene TRBV5-4, with 15 bases that match TRBD2. V shed 0 bases, J shed 7 bases, and the junction held 8 bases outside the gene matches. This CDR3 has 17 residues. Germline values: CDR1 SGHNT, CDR2 YYREEE (reference sequence). DNA for the CDR3: TGTGCCAGCAGCTTGGTTGGACTAGCGGGAGGGCCGTCTGAGCAGTACTTC. The encoded protein is CASSLVGLAGGPSEQYF.

The gene calls are TRBV4-3 and TRBJ2-3, with a tentative D call TRBD1 (6 bases). The CDR3 extends over 14 amino acids. V dropped 4 bases and J dropped 6 bases, with 14 bases sitting between them. In germline, CDR1 is LGHNA, CDR2 YSLEER. The CDR3 DNA is TGCGCCAGCAGCCTAAGCTCCCAGGGGGATACGCAGTATTTT. Translation: CASSLSSQGDTQYF.

The chain combines TRBV19 with TRBJ2-1; D possibly corresponds to TRBD2 (7 bases). Per germline, CDR1 LNHDA and CDR2 SQIVND (reference sequence). V lost 9 bases to trimming and J lost 5 bases, with 23 bases between them. This CDR3 spans 16 amino acids. For the CDR3, the DNA is TGTGCCAGCCGGAAAAGGGGGGAGGGATTCAACAATGAGCAGTTCTTC. Translation gives CASRKRGEGFNNEQFF.

V gene TRBV2 combines with J gene TRBJ2-1; maybe TRBD2 (6 bases). V gave up 6 bases and J gave up 15 bases, with 24 bases separating them. The CDR3 has 14 residues. Germline V gene lookup returns CDR1 SNHLY and CDR2 FYNNEI. CDR3 in DNA: TGTGCCAGCAGGGGGCGGGGATTGGGGTTCGAGGTGTTCTTC. This translates into CASRGRGLGFEVFF.

This rearrangement joins TRBV21-1 to TRBJ1-2; no DNA check was done on the table's D call, TRBD1. TRBV21-1 is marked as a pseudogene. This CDR3 contains 14 residues. CDR3 region: CASSKGIQGHGYTF. The CDR3 DNA reads as TGTGCCAGCAGCAAAGGGATACAGGGTCACGGCTACACCTTC.

This rearrangement joins TRBV6-4 to TRBJ2-5; D may be TRBD1 (6 bases). CDR3 length: 14 amino acids. The V end was cut by 4 bases, the J end by 0 bases, with 9 bases between. Germline-derived CDR1 and CDR2 are MRHNA and SNTAGT. The CDR3 nucleotides read TGTGCCAGCAGTGCCACAGGGAACCAAGAGACCCAGTACTTC. Protein: CASSATGNQETQYF.

The V and J genes are TRBV6-6 and TRBJ2-1; no definite D call. The germline V gene has CDR1 MNHNY and CDR2 SVGAGI (reference sequence). Trimming stripped 5 bases from V and 0 bases from J, with 5 bases between. CDR3 size: 13 residues. This chain's CDR3 is CASSPSSYNEQFF. CDR3 coding DNA: TGTGCCAGCAGTCCGAGCTCCTACAATGAGCAGTTCTTC.

The chain is built from TRBV7-9 and TRBJ1-1; weak D call: TRBD1 (5 bases). The CDR3 length is 15 residues. Germline-derived CDR1 and CDR2 are SEHNR and FQNEAQ (reference sequence). Trimming left V 0 bases short and J 0 bases short, with 8 bases between. The CDR3 nucleotides read TGTGCCAGCAGCTTAGCGCAGGGCCTGAACACTGAAGCTTTCTTT. Residues: CASSLAQGLNTEAFF.

V gene TRBV5-1 combines with J gene TRBJ2-7; 7 bases agree with TRBD2. Trimming removed 5 bases from V and 2 bases from J; junction bases left unmatched: 10. CDR1 and CDR2 from the germline V gene are SGHRS and YFSETQ. The CDR3 spans 15 residues. CDR3 region: CASRNPIAGPYEQYF. The CDR3 DNA reads as TGCGCCAGCAGAAACCCAATAGCGGGCCCCTACGAGCAGTACTTC.